This is a list of T cell receptor beta chains from one sample in a study of shared clonotypes between healthy human individuals. The data were produced by immunoSEQ multiplex PCR, yet TCRdb's version contains in-frame clones alone and is incomplete. The sample includes roughly 1.4 million clones, 97% to 99% of them seen just once. The specimen was naive CD4+ T cells sorted from blood. The receptors were gathered from a man aged 25 to 40 in good health. The CDR3 runs from the conserved cysteine through the conserved F or W. The order of the fields is V gene, D gene, J gene, clone size, CDR3 DNA, CDR3 protein. A D gene is named only where the DNA matches it firmly. The size field is filled for only some rows; it gives once, few, many or a size class.

V gene: TRBV2; D gene: NA; J gene: TRBJ2-7; clone size: NA; CDR3 DNA: TGTGCCAGCAGTTCCGGGACACTCTACGAGCAGTACTTC; CDR3 protein: CASSSGTLYEQYF
V gene: TRBV9; D gene: NA; J gene: TRBJ2-7; clone size: NA; CDR3 DNA: TGTGCCAGCAGCGCGGGGACGGGAGTCCCCTCGATTTCCTACGAGCAGTACTTC; CDR3 protein: CASSAGTGVPSISYEQYF
V gene: TRBV27; D gene: NA; J gene: TRBJ2-2; clone size: NA; CDR3 DNA: TGTGCCAGCAGTTTATGGGTGACACCGAACACCGGGGAGCTGTTTTTT; CDR3 protein: CASSLWVTPNTGELFF
V gene: TRBV5-1; D gene: NA; J gene: TRBJ2-2; clone size: few; CDR3 DNA: TGCGCCAGCAGCTTGGACTCCAAACTCAACACCGGGGAGCTGTTTTTT; CDR3 protein: CASSLDSKLNTGELFF
V gene: TRBV19; D gene: TRBD2; J gene: TRBJ2-7; clone size: NA; CDR3 DNA: TGTGCCAGTAGTATTCTAGCGGGAGCTACCTACGAGCAGTACTTC; CDR3 protein: CASSILAGATYEQYF
V gene: TRBV10-2; D gene: TRBD1; J gene: TRBJ1-1; clone size: NA; CDR3 DNA: TGCGCCAGCAGGGATCCCGGGACAGTGAACACTGAAGCTTTCTTT; CDR3 protein: CASRDPGTVNTEAFF
V gene: TRBV30; D gene: NA; J gene: TRBJ2-3; clone size: NA; CDR3 DNA: TGTGCCCTGAGGCAGAGCACAGATACGCAGTATTTT; CDR3 protein: CALRQSTDTQYF
V gene: TRBV7-3; D gene: NA; J gene: TRBJ2-7; clone size: NA; CDR3 DNA: TGTGCCAGCAGCTACGGGAATTCCTACGAGCAGTACTTC; CDR3 protein: CASSYGNSYEQYF
V gene: TRBV12-5; D gene: NA; J gene: TRBJ2-2; clone size: NA; CDR3 DNA: TGTGCTAGTGGTTTGGTAGTAACTGCGAACACCGGGGAGCTGTTTTTT; CDR3 protein: CASGLVVTANTGELFF
V gene: TRBV5-1; D gene: NA; J gene: TRBJ1-5; clone size: NA; CDR3 DNA: TGCGCCAGCAGCTTCGGGGGCAGTGGCAATCAGCCCCAGCATTTT; CDR3 protein: CASSFGGSGNQPQHF
V gene: TRBV7-7; D gene: NA; J gene: TRBJ2-2; clone size: NA; CDR3 DNA: TGTGCCAGCACCCTGACGTCTGCCAGCACCGGGGAGCTGTTTTTT; CDR3 protein: CASTLTSASTGELFF
V gene: TRBV7-2; D gene: NA; J gene: TRBJ1-4; clone size: NA; CDR3 DNA: TGTGCCAGCAGCTTAAAACGCGAAAAACTGTTTTTT; CDR3 protein: CASSLKREKLFF
V gene: TRBV10-1; D gene: NA; J gene: TRBJ2-1; clone size: NA; CDR3 DNA: TGCGCCAGCAGTGAGTCCACCGGGTTTACCTACAATGAGCAGTTCTTC; CDR3 protein: CASSESTGFTYNEQFF
V gene: TRBV5-1; D gene: TRBD1; J gene: TRBJ2-7; clone size: NA; CDR3 DNA: TGCGCCAGCAGCTTAGGGACAGTAGACGACTACGAGCAGTACTTC; CDR3 protein: CASSLGTVDDYEQYF
V gene: TRBV4-1; D gene: TRBD1; J gene: TRBJ2-5; clone size: NA; CDR3 DNA: TGCGCCAGCAGACAAACAGGGGTCGGGCAAGAGACCCAGTACTTC; CDR3 protein: CASRQTGVGQETQYF
V gene: TRBV11-2; D gene: NA; J gene: TRBJ2-3; clone size: NA; CDR3 DNA: TGTGCCAGCAGCTTAGGGGGGTCGGGAGACCCCGGTACGCAGTATTTT; CDR3 protein: CASSLGGSGDPGTQYF
V gene: TRBV11-2; D gene: TRBD2; J gene: TRBJ2-1; clone size: NA; CDR3 DNA: TGTGCCAGCAGCCCCGGACTAGCGGCAAAAGATGAGCAGTTCTTC; CDR3 protein: CASSPGLAAKDEQFF
V gene: TRBV14; D gene: NA; J gene: TRBJ2-1; clone size: NA; CDR3 DNA: TGTGCCAGCAGCCAAGTCAAGGGGCATCAAGCGGGCTTATACAATGAGCAGTTCTTC; CDR3 protein: CASSQVKGHQAGLYNEQFF
V gene: TRBV19; D gene: NA; J gene: TRBJ1-5; clone size: NA; CDR3 DNA: TGTGCCAGTAGTAGGGAGTATCAGCCCCAGCATTTT; CDR3 protein: CASSREYQPQHF
V gene: TRBV19; D gene: NA; J gene: TRBJ2-7; clone size: NA; CDR3 DNA: TGTGCCAGTAGTATGAACAGGGTCCCGTACGAGCAGTACTTC; CDR3 protein: CASSMNRVPYEQYF
V gene: TRBV18; D gene: NA; J gene: TRBJ1-1; clone size: NA; CDR3 DNA: TGTGCCAGCTCACGGGACACACACACTGAAGCTTTCTTT; CDR3 protein: CASSRDTHTEAFF
V gene: TRBV11-3; D gene: NA; J gene: TRBJ1-2; clone size: NA; CDR3 DNA: TGTGCCAGCAGCTTAGTAAGCCAGGGAGACTATGGCTACACCTTC; CDR3 protein: CASSLVSQGDYGYTF
V gene: TRBV7-6; D gene: TRBD1; J gene: TRBJ1-2; clone size: NA; CDR3 DNA: TGTGCCAGCAGCGATTATCGGACAGGGAACTATGGCTACACCTTC; CDR3 protein: CASSDYRTGNYGYTF
V gene: TRBV28; D gene: NA; J gene: TRBJ2-2; clone size: NA; CDR3 DNA: TGTGCCAGCAGTTCCCCCCCTTTGGGGGACACCGGGGAGCTGTTTTTT; CDR3 protein: CASSSPPLGDTGELFF
V gene: TRBV5-6; D gene: NA; J gene: TRBJ2-7; clone size: NA; CDR3 DNA: TGTGCCAGCAGCTTAGCCGTGGGCGGGCAGTACTTC; CDR3 protein: CASSLAVGGQYF
V gene: TRBV5-1; D gene: TRBD1; J gene: TRBJ2-2; clone size: NA; CDR3 DNA: TGCGCCAGCAGCTCGAGGGCTTCCGGGACAGGGGGTTTCGGGGAGCTGTTTTTT; CDR3 protein: CASSSRASGTGGFGELFF
V gene: TRBV7-3; D gene: NA; J gene: TRBJ2-1; clone size: NA; CDR3 DNA: TGTGCCAGCAGCTTGGGGACTGGGGATGAGCAGTTCTTC; CDR3 protein: CASSLGTGDEQFF
V gene: TRBV18; D gene: NA; J gene: TRBJ1-2; clone size: NA; CDR3 DNA: TGTGCCAGCTCACCAATCAGCAGGGATGGCTACACCTTC; CDR3 protein: CASSPISRDGYTF
V gene: TRBV5-1; D gene: NA; J gene: TRBJ1-5; clone size: NA; CDR3 DNA: TGCGCCAGCAGCTTGGATCCGTTCCCCAATCAGCCCCAGCATTTT; CDR3 protein: CASSLDPFPNQPQHF
V gene: TRBV5-1; D gene: TRBD2; J gene: TRBJ2-7; clone size: NA; CDR3 DNA: TGCGCCAGCAGCTTGGCTAGCGGGGACTACGAGCAGTACTTC; CDR3 protein: CASSLASGDYEQYF
V gene: TRBV7-9; D gene: NA; J gene: TRBJ1-1; clone size: NA; CDR3 DNA: TGTGCCAGCAGCGGACAGCCGAACACTGAAGCTTTCTTT; CDR3 protein: CASSGQPNTEAFF
V gene: TRBV4-3; D gene: TRBD1; J gene: TRBJ2-7; clone size: once; CDR3 DNA: TGCGCCAGCAGCCAAGAGGCCAGGGGGCGTGAGCAGTACTTC; CDR3 protein: CASSQEARGREQYF
V gene: TRBV5-1; D gene: NA; J gene: TRBJ1-5; clone size: NA; CDR3 DNA: TGCGCCAGCAGCTTGGACCCCGATGTGCAGCCCCAGCATTTT; CDR3 protein: CASSLDPDVQPQHF
V gene: TRBV29-1; D gene: NA; J gene: TRBJ1-1; clone size: NA; CDR3 DNA: TGCAGCGTCGGTAGAGGGACGACTGAAGCTTTCTTT; CDR3 protein: CSVGRGTTEAFF
V gene: TRBV19; D gene: NA; J gene: TRBJ1-3; clone size: NA; CDR3 DNA: TGTGCCAGTAAGGTCACGTCTGCGAGCTCTGGAAACACCATATATTTT; CDR3 protein: CASKVTSASSGNTIYF
V gene: TRBV10-3; D gene: NA; J gene: TRBJ2-7; clone size: NA; CDR3 DNA: TGTGCCATCAGTGAACGGGGTTCCTACGAGCAGTACTTC; CDR3 protein: CAISERGSYEQYF
V gene: TRBV25-1; D gene: NA; J gene: TRBJ2-5; clone size: NA; CDR3 DNA: TGTGCCAGCAGTGATCAGGGGCAGGGGACCCAGTACTTC; CDR3 protein: CASSDQGQGTQYF
V gene: TRBV28; D gene: NA; J gene: TRBJ2-7; clone size: NA; CDR3 DNA: TGTGCCAGCAGTTTTTCCCGGCAGGACCCCTCCTACGAGCAGTACTTC; CDR3 protein: CASSFSRQDPSYEQYF
V gene: TRBV9; D gene: NA; J gene: TRBJ2-5; clone size: NA; CDR3 DNA: TGTGCCAGCAGCTTCGGGACTCCACAAGAGACCCAGTACTTC; CDR3 protein: CASSFGTPQETQYF
V gene: TRBV9; D gene: NA; J gene: TRBJ2-1; clone size: NA; CDR3 DNA: TGTGCCAGCAGCGTTTACGGAGGGGATCACAATGAGCAGTTCTTC; CDR3 protein: CASSVYGGDHNEQFF
V gene: TRBV2; D gene: NA; J gene: TRBJ1-3; clone size: NA; CDR3 DNA: TGTGCCAGCAGTGAAGCTGGCAGGGAGTCTGGAAACACCATATATTTT; CDR3 protein: CASSEAGRESGNTIYF
V gene: TRBV5-1; D gene: NA; J gene: TRBJ2-2; clone size: NA; CDR3 DNA: TGCGCCAGCAGCTTGGGACGGCCAGGGGCCTACACCGGGGAGCTGTTTTTT; CDR3 protein: CASSLGRPGAYTGELFF
V gene: TRBV6-5; D gene: NA; J gene: TRBJ1-2; clone size: NA; CDR3 DNA: TGTGCCAGCGCGGAGCTCAACTATGGCTACACCTTC; CDR3 protein: CASAELNYGYTF
V gene: TRBV29-1; D gene: NA; J gene: TRBJ2-7; clone size: once; CDR3 DNA: TGCAGCGTTGGGGAGACACCGAAGTCCAACTACGAGCAGTACTTC; CDR3 protein: CSVGETPKSNYEQYF
V gene: TRBV5-4; D gene: NA; J gene: TRBJ2-7; clone size: NA; CDR3 DNA: TGTGCCAGCAGCACGGGAAGACGGAGCTACGAGCAGTACTTC; CDR3 protein: CASSTGRRSYEQYF
V gene: TRBV29-1; D gene: NA; J gene: TRBJ2-5; clone size: NA; CDR3 DNA: TGCAGCGCCGGGGACACCGCGACCCAGTACTTC; CDR3 protein: CSAGDTATQYF
V gene: TRBV10-2; D gene: TRBD1; J gene: TRBJ1-2; clone size: NA; CDR3 DNA: TGCGCCAGCAGTGGAAAAAAGACAGGGCTGTATGGCTACACCTTC; CDR3 protein: CASSGKKTGLYGYTF
V gene: TRBV25-1; D gene: NA; J gene: TRBJ1-2; clone size: NA; CDR3 DNA: TGTGCCAGCAGTGAAGCTTTTTTACAGGGTGGCTACACCTTC; CDR3 protein: CASSEAFLQGGYTF
V gene: TRBV5-1; D gene: NA; J gene: TRBJ2-7; clone size: NA; CDR3 DNA: TGCGCCAGCAGCTTGGGGGCAGGTCCCTACGAGCAGTACTTC; CDR3 protein: CASSLGAGPYEQYF
V gene: TRBV7-7; D gene: TRBD2; J gene: TRBJ2-1; clone size: NA; CDR3 DNA: TGTGCTAGCAGCCTTCGACTAGCGGGAGGCCCCCAGTTCTTC; CDR3 protein: CASSLRLAGGPQFF
V gene: TRBV5-5; D gene: NA; J gene: TRBJ2-7; clone size: NA; CDR3 DNA: TGTGCCAGCAGCCGGGGGGCTAGCGGTCCCTACGAGCAGTACTTC; CDR3 protein: CASSRGASGPYEQYF
V gene: TRBV28; D gene: NA; J gene: TRBJ1-3; clone size: once; CDR3 DNA: TGTGCCAGCAGTTTTTCTGGAAACACCATATATTTT; CDR3 protein: CASSFSGNTIYF
V gene: TRBV7-3; D gene: NA; J gene: TRBJ2-1; clone size: NA; CDR3 DNA: TGTGCCAGCAGCTTAATCGCGACGGAGTACAATGAGCAGTTCTTC; CDR3 protein: CASSLIATEYNEQFF
V gene: TRBV19; D gene: TRBD2; J gene: TRBJ2-7; clone size: NA; CDR3 DNA: TGTGCCAGTAGTCCTTCGGGGGGACTCCAACGCGAGCAGTACTTC; CDR3 protein: CASSPSGGLQREQYF
V gene: TRBV5-1; D gene: NA; J gene: TRBJ2-7; clone size: NA; CDR3 DNA: TGCGCCAGTACAACCGGGCCACCGTCCTCCGAGCAGTACTTC; CDR3 protein: CASTTGPPSSEQYF
V gene: TRBV6-5; D gene: NA; J gene: TRBJ1-1; clone size: NA; CDR3 DNA: TGTGCCAGCAGTTACTTAGGGTCCGGGGCCGCTGAAGCTTTCTTT; CDR3 protein: CASSYLGSGAAEAFF
V gene: TRBV28; D gene: TRBD2; J gene: TRBJ2-5; clone size: NA; CDR3 DNA: TGTGCCAGCAGTTTAACGGGACTAGCGGGGATACAAGAGACCCAGTACTTC; CDR3 protein: CASSLTGLAGIQETQYF